The clone carrying this T cell receptor beta chain came up many times. The data belong to a study of molecular identifiers for immune sequencing clone quantification. Germline-derived CDR1 and CDR2 are MNHEY and SMNVEV (reference sequence). The V segment lost 5 bases and the J segment 4 bases; nucleotides outside the gene matches: 10. The CDR3 is 15 residues long. TCRdb processed the PCR reads anew with MiXCR; each CDR3 protein has one entry. This sample has 400,000 to 600,000 distinct CDR3 sequences, with about a fifth found just once. The chain carries TRBV27 and TRBJ2-7; 8 bases fit TRBD2. This TCR came from a human donor in good health. Some libraries in this study had Jurkat cell RNA spiked in. Sequenced sample: naive CD8+ T cells from blood, with Jurkat cell RNA spiked in. Subset here: FACS-sorted CD8+CD4-CCR7+CD45RA+ naive T cells. CDR3 sequence reads: CASSVSGTRRYEQYF. CDR3 coding DNA: TGTGCCAGCAGTGTCTCCGGGACTAGAAGGTACGAGCAGTACTTC.